This T cell receptor beta chain was identified during a study of blood T cells in healthy people across ages. The V segment lost 5 bases and the J segment 4 bases; nucleotides outside the gene matches: 3. The germline V gene has CDR1 LGHNT and CDR2 FRNRAP. CDR3 length: 14 residues. A J-beta primer mix and a sample-barcoded 5' primer were used in a second PCR of roughly 7 to 12 cycles. TCRdb recomputed calls from the 5' RACE reads with MiXCR, one row per CDR3 protein. The sample includes about 670,000 distinct CDR3 sequences, roughly two fifths of them seen just once. The rearrangement joins TRBV12-5 to TRBJ2-3; 10 nucleotides match TRBD1. The clonotype was recovered from a man older than 75 in good health. The sequencing input was blood. CDR3 sequence: CASGTGQGPDTQYF. The CDR3 coding sequence is TGTGCTAGTGGTACGGGACAGGGGCCAGATACGCAGTATTTT. The variable domain in full, completed from reference TRBV12-5 and TRBJ2-3, reads DARVTQTPRHKVTEMGQEVTMRCQPILGHNTVFWYRQTMMQGLELLAYFRNRAPLDDSGMPKDRFSAEMPDATLATLKIQPSEPRDSAVYFCASGTGQGPDTQYFGPGTRLTVL.